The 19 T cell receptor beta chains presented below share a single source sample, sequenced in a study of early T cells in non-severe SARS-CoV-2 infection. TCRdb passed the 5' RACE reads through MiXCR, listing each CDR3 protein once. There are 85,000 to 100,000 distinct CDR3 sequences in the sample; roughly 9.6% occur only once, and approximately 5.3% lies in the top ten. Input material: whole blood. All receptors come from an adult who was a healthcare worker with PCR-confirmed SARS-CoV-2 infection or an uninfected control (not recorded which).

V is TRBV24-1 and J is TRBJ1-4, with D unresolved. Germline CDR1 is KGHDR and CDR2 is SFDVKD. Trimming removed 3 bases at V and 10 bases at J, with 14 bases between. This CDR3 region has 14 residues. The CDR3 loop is CATSDPRNGGKLFF. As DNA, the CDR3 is TGTGCCACCAGTGATCCCCGCAACGGTGGAAAACTGTTTTTT.

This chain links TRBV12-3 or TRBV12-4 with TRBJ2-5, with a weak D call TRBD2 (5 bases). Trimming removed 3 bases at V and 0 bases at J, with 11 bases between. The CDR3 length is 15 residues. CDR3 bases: TGTGCCAGCAGTTTGGACGGGGTGTACCAAGAGACCCAGTACTTC. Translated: CASSLDGVYQETQYF.

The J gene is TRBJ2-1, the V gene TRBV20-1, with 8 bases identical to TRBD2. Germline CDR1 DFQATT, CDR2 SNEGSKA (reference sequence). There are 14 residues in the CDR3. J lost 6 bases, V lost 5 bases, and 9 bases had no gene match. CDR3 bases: TGCAGTGCTCAACGGGAGGGTTTCGGCAATGAGCAGTTCTTC. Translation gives CSAQREGFGNEQFF.

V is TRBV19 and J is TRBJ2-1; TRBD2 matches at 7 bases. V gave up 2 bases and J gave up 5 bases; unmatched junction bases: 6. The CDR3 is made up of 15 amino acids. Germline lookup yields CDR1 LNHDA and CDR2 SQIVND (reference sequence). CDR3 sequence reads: CASSINGGTNNEQFF. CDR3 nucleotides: TGTGCCAGTAGTATAAACGGGGGGACGAACAATGAGCAGTTCTTC.

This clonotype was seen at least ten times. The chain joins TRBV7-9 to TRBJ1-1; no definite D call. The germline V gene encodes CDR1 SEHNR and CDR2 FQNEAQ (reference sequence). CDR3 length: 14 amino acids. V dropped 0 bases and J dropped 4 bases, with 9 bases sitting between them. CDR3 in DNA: TGTGCCAGCAGCTTAGCGGGGATGGCCACTGAAGCTTTCTTT. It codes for CASSLAGMATEAFF.

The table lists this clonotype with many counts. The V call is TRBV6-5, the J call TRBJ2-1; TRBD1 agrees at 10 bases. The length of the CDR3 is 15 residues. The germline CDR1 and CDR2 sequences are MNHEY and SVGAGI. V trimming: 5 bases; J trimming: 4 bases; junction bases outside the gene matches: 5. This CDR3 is CASSRGQGGYNEQFF. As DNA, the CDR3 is TGTGCCAGCAGTCGCGGACAGGGGGGGTACAATGAGCAGTTCTTC.

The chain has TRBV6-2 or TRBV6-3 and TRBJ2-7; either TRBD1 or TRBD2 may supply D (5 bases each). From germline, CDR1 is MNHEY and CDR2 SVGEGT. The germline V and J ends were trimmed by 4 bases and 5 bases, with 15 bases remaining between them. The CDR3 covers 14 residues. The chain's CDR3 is CASSSNRRGNEQYF. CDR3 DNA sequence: TGTGCCAGCAGTTCCAACAGGCGAGGGAACGAGCAGTACTTC.

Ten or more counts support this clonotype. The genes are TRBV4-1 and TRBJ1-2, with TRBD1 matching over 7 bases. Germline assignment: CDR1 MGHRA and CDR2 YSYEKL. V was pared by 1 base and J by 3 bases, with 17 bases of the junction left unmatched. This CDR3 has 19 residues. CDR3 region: CASSQVTQGGLSTHYGYTF. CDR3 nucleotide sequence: TGCGCCAGCAGCCAAGTAACCCAGGGGGGCCTATCTACACACTATGGCTACACCTTC.

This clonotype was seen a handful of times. The CDR3 coding sequence is TGTGCCAGCAGTGAAGTATCGACAGTTACAAATACGCAGTATTTT. Its protein product is CASSEVSTVTNTQYF. J is TRBJ2-3 and V is TRBV6-1, with D perhaps TRBD1 (5 bases). CDR1 and CDR2 from the germline V gene are MNHNS and SASEGT. The CDR3 length is 15 residues. V was clipped by 1 base and J by 7 bases, with 15 bases between them.

In DNA, the CDR3 is TGTGCCAGTAGTGGATATATTTCAGGGCCAGGGCGCTCGGACGAGCAGTACTTC. It specifies CASSGYISGPGRSDEQYF. The chain uses TRBV19 and TRBJ2-7; tentative D call: TRBD1 (5 bases). The CDR3 consists of 18 residues. CDR1 and CDR2 from the germline V gene are LNHDA and SQIVND (reference sequence). The V end lost 5 bases, the J end lost 5 bases, and 28 bases lay between the germline ends.

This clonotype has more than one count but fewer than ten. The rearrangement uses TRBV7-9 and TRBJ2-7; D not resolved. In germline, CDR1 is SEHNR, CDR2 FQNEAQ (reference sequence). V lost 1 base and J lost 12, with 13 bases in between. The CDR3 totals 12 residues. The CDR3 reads CASSLGVAGTYF. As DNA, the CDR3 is TGTGCCAGCAGCTTAGGGGTAGCTGGAACGTACTTC.

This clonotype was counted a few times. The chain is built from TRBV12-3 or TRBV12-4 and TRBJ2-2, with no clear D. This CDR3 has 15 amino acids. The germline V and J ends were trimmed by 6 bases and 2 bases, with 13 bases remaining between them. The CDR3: CASSPSGHNTGELFF. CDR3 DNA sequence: TGTGCCAGCAGCCCGTCGGGTCATAACACCGGGGAGCTGTTTTTT.

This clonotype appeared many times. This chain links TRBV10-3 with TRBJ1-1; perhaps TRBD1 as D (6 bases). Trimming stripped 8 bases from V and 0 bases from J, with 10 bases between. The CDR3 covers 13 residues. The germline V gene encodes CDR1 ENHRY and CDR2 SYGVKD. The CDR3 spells CAISRGMNTEAFF. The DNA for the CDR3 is TGTGCCATCTCCAGGGGTATGAACACTGAAGCTTTCTTT.

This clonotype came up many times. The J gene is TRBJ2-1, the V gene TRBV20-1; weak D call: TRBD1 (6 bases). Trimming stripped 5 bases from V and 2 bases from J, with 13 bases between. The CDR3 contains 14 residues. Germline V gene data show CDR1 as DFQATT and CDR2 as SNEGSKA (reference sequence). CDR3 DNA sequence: TGCAGTGCTCCGGACAGAAGACCCTACAATGAGCAGTTCTTC. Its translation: CSAPDRRPYNEQFF.

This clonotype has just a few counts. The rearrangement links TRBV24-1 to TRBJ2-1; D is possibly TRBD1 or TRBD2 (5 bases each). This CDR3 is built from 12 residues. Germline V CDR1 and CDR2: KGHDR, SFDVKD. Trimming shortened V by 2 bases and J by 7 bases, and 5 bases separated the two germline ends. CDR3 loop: CATSDWGNEQFF. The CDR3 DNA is TGTGCCACCAGTGATTGGGGGAATGAGCAGTTCTTC.

The CDR3 here is CASRPDIHGEQFF. The CDR3 DNA sequence: TGTGCCAGCAGACCGGACATCCACGGTGAGCAGTTCTTC. V usage is TRBV2 and J usage is TRBJ2-1; perhaps TRBD1 as D (5 bases). The germline V gene has CDR1 SNHLY and CDR2 FYNNEI. CDR3 size: 13 residues. V was shortened by 6 bases and J by 9 bases, with 15 bases between the two germline ends. Full variable domain (rest looked up from reference TRBV2 and TRBJ2-1): EPEVTQTPSHQVTQMGQEVILRCVPISNHLYFYWYRQILGQKVEFLVSFYNNEISEKSEIFDDQFSVERPDGSNFTLKIRSTKLEDSAMYFCASRPDIHGEQFFGPGTRLTVL.

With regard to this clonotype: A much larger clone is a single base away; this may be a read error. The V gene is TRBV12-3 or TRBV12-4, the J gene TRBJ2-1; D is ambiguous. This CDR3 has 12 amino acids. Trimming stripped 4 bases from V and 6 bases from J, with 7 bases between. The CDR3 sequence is CASSYLSNEQFF. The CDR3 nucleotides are TGTGCCAGCAGTTATCTCAGCAATGAGCAGTTCTTC.

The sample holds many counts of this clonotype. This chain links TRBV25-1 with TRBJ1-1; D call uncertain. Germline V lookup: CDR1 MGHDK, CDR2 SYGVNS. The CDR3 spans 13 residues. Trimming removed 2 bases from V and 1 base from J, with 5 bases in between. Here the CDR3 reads CASSESRNTEAFF. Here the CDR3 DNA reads TGTGCCAGCAGTGAAAGTCGGAACACTGAAGCTTTCTTT. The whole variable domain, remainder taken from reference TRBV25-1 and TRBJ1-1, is EADIYQTPRYLVIGTGKKITLECSQTMGHDKMYWYQQDPGMELHLIHYSYGVNSTEKGDLSSESTVSRIRTEHFPLTLESARPSHTSQYLCASSESRNTEAFFGQGTRLTVV.

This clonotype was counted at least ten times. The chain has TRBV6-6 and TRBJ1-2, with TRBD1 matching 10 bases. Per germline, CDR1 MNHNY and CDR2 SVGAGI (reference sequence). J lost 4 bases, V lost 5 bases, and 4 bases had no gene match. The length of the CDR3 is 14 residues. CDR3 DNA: TGTGCCAGCAGTCCCGGGACAGGGGTCTATGGCTACACCTTC. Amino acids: CASSPGTGVYGYTF.